Sequencing of this T cell receptor beta chain was carried out in a study of T cell responses to AZD1222 COVID-19 vaccine (dated by TCRdb to the early 2020s). About the full investigation: TCR sequencing covered roughly 230 trial participants: roughly 200 given two doses of AZD1222 and around 26 given two doses of MenACWY control vaccine. Trial participants were enrolled into age subgroups of 18-55, 56-69 and 70-plus years, which contained about 150, 27 and 61 TCR-sequenced participants, respectively.

On the study overall, not on this receptor specifically: Reportedly, almost half of the unique spike-specific TCRs recognized epitopes lying outside the regions that are mutated in the B.1.351 and B.1.1.7 variants. The whole spike protein was spanned by vaccine-associated CD4 TCRs, and dominant responses were seen in regions 160-218 and 743-854. Conclusions about previously exposed vaccinees are limited, since just five or six AZD1222 recipients were seropositive for SARS-CoV-2 at baseline. Participants were mostly white British, with more females than males. The authors suggested clonal diversity may have been underestimated. After two AZD1222 doses, spike-specific TCR breadth and depth were significantly higher than at day 0 and than in MenACWY recipients. In the small 56-69-year group, the increase in depth fell short of significance, most likely because of low power. Because no day 14 peak-response samples were available, the repertoires could be characterized only after the peak T cell response.

Per the publication, the time point label means: about 28 days (+/-7) after the second vaccine dose. AZD1222 recipients whose second dose came at about 4 weeks and those whose second dose came at about 12 weeks were combined into one group, since spike-specific TCR depth and breadth did not differ between the two schedules. Vaccinee samples came from UK trials COV001 and COV002, including a single-blind randomized controlled phase 2/3 trial of AZD1222 (ChAdOx1 nCoV-19) in healthy adults. Trial participant PBMC samples were collected at day 0 and day 28 after the second dose for TCRbeta chain sequencing. Worth noting for this clone: Its specific antigen is unknown. One base away there is no much larger clone; base qualities are not given.

The germline V gene sets CDR1 to ENHRY and CDR2 to SYGVKD. V is clipped by 3 bases and J by 5 bases, and the sequence between their germline boundaries is 13 bases long. The CDR3 sequence holds 14 residues, the cysteine and phenylalanine included. The sequence is cut down to CDR3 DNA, 42 bases in frame from base 1. The CDR3 regions of human TCRbeta chains were analyzed by immunosequencing. The authors' analysis ran thus. Repertoire TCRs were checked for matches against a reference library of SARS-CoV-2-specific TCRs that had been generated using the MIRA antigen-specificity platform. Breadth was defined as the fraction of unique TCRs that were SARS-CoV-2-associated. Depth was defined as the fraction of total T cells that were SARS-CoV-2-associated. Using the MIRA data, each spike-specific TCR was assigned both to the spike region to which the TCR was reactive and to a CD4 or CD8 class. Log10-transformed breadth and depth values were compared by one-way ANOVA with Sidak's multiple comparisons tests. The source is immuneACCESS, and TCRdb retained only in-frame sequences with V and J called. Part of the clones is not carried over; for the studies checked, unresolved V genes explain less than half of this, and the remainder is unexplained. V and J calls and clone size are copied from that table; D and trimming were computed from the DNA. This sample has 150,000 or so clones in its table, and about nine tenths of those were observed once. Together, the top ten hold 3.5% to 4% of the sample.

The chain couples TRBV10-3 to TRBJ1-2; the D gene cannot be named for sure. The sample in question was peripheral blood, obtained 28 days after the second AZD1222 dose. This sequence originates from an adult who received the AZD1222 COVID-19 vaccine. The CDR3 here reads CAISDKARYYGYTF. The nucleotide sequence reads TGTGCCATCAGTGATAAGGCCAGATATTATGGCTACACCTTC.